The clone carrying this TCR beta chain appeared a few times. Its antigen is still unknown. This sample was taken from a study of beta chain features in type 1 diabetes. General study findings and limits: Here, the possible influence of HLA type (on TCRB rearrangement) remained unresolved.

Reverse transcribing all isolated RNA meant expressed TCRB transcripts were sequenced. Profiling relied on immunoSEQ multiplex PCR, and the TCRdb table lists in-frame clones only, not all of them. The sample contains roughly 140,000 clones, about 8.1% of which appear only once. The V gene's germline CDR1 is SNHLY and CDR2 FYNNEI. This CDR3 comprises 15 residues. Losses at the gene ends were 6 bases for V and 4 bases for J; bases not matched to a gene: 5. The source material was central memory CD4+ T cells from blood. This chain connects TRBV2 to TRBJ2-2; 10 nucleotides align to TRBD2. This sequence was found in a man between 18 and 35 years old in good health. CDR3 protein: CASSLAGAGTGELFF. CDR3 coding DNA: TGTGCCAGCAGCCTAGCGGGAGCAGGCACCGGGGAGCTGTTTTTT.